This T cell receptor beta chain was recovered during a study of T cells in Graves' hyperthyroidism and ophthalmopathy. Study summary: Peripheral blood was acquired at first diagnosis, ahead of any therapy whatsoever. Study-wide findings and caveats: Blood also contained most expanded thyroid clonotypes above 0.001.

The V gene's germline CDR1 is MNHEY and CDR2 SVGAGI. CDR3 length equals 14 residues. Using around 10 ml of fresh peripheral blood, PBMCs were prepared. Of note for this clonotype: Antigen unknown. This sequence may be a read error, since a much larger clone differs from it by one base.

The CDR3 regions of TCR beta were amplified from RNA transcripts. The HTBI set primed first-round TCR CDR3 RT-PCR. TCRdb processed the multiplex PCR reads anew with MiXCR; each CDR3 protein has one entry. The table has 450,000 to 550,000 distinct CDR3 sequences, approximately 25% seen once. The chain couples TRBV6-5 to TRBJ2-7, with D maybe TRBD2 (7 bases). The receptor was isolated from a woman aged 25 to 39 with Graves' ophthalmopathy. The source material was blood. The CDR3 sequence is CARSYAGASYEQYF. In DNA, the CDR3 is TGTGCCCGCAGTTATGCGGGGGCCTCCTACGAGCAGTACTTC.